Shown below are 5 T cell receptor beta chains from a single sample sequenced in a study of blood T cell repertoires in COVID-19. The method was immunoSEQ multiplex PCR; TCRdb's version includes in-frame clones alone and lacks a portion of them. The sample has over 200,000 clones, more than 85% seen once. The sequenced material came from peripheral blood. Receptors were obtained from a man aged 40-50 years with active or convalescent COVID-19.

The V call is TRBV5-1, the J call TRBJ2-5, with TRBD2 matching over 10 bases. The CDR3 length is 17 residues. The V and J ends lost 4 bases and 3 bases, in that order; junction bases with no gene match: 12. The germline V gene has CDR1 SGHRS and CDR2 YFSETQ. The CDR3 protein is CASSPGVSGRGEETQYF. The CDR3, as DNA: TGCGCCAGCAGCCCTGGAGTAAGCGGGAGGGGAGAAGAGACCCAGTACTTC.

This chain links TRBV5-5 with TRBJ1-1; 7 nucleotides agree with TRBD1. This CDR3 has 13 residues. The V segment lost 7 bases and the J segment 0 bases; nucleotides outside the gene matches: 3. Germline lookup yields CDR1 SGHKS and CDR2 YYEKEE (reference sequence). For the CDR3, the DNA is TGTGCCAGCGGGGACAGACTGAACACTGAAGCTTTCTTT. Translated, it gives CASGDRLNTEAFF.

The chain joins TRBV18 to TRBJ1-2; D is unclear. V was shortened by 2 bases and J by 2 bases, with 12 bases between the two germline ends. Looked up from germline, CDR1 is KGHSH and CDR2 is LQKENI. The CDR3 covers 15 residues. CDR3 region: CASSPAGGINYGYTF. The CDR3 bases are TGTGCCAGCTCACCAGCTGGAGGGATCAACTATGGCTACACCTTC.

On this clone itself: One junction end disagrees with the germline gene, perhaps due to a read error. The chain carries TRBV11-2 and TRBJ2-5; TRBD2 matches at 8 bases. This CDR3 contains 14 residues. Germline CDR1 SGHAT, CDR2 FQNNGV. The DNA of the CDR3 is TGTGCCAGCAGCTTAGGAGCGGGAGTGGGTTCGGGGGACTTC. Protein: CASSLGAGVGSGDF. The whole variable domain, filled in from reference TRBV11-2 and TRBJ2-5, reads EAGVAQSPRYKIIEKRQSVAFWCNPISGHATLYWYQQILGQGPKLLIQFQNNGVVDDSQLPKDRFSAERLKGVDSTLKIQPAKLEDSAVYLCASSLGAGVGSGDFGPGTRLLVL.

This chain joins TRBV6-5 and TRBJ2-3, with TRBD1 matching 7 bases. V trimming: 6 bases; J trimming: 4 bases; junction bases outside the gene matches: 7. CDR3 size: 14 residues. The V gene's germline CDR1 is MNHEY and CDR2 SVGAGI. The CDR3 bases are TGTGCCAGCAGAAGTCTAGGGGGCTCAGATACGCAGTATTTT. Translating it yields CASRSLGGSDTQYF.